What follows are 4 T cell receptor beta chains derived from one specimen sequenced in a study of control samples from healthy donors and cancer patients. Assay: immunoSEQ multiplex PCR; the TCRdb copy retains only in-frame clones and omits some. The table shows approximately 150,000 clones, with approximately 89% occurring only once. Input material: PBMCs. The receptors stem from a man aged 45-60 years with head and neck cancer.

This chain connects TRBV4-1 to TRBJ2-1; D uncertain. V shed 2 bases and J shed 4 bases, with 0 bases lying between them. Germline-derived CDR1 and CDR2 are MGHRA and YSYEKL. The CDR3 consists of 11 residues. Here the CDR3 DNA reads TGCGCCAGCAGCCAATACAATGAGCAGTTCTTC. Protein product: CASSQYNEQFF.

This CDR3 is CASSPLDSYNEQFF. DNA for the CDR3: TGTGCCAGCAGCCCCCTTGACAGTTACAATGAGCAGTTCTTC. The chain employs TRBV3-1 (or the pseudogene TRBV3-2) and TRBJ2-1, with D perhaps TRBD1 (5 bases). Germline-derived CDR1 and CDR2 are LGHDT and YNNKEL (reference sequence). The V end lost 4 bases, the J end lost 4 bases, and 11 bases lay between the germline ends. This CDR3 comprises 14 residues.

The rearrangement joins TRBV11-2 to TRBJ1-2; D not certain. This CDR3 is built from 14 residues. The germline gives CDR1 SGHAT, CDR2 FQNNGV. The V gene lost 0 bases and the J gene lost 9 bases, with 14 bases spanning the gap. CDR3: CASSLDRTAFSYTF. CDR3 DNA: TGTGCCAGCAGCTTAGACCGCACCGCCTTTAGCTACACCTTC.

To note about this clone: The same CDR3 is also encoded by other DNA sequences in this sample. CDR3 sequence reads: CASSDSSRGTEAFF. The CDR3 DNA sequence: TGTGCCAGCAGTGACTCGAGCAGGGGTACTGAAGCTTTCTTT. The chain is built from TRBV6-4 and TRBJ1-1; TRBD1 is a possible D gene (6 bases). With 0 bases removed from V and 5 bases from J, the gap between germline ends came to 10 bases. The CDR3 extends over 14 amino acids. Germline V gives CDR1 MRHNA, CDR2 SNTAGT.